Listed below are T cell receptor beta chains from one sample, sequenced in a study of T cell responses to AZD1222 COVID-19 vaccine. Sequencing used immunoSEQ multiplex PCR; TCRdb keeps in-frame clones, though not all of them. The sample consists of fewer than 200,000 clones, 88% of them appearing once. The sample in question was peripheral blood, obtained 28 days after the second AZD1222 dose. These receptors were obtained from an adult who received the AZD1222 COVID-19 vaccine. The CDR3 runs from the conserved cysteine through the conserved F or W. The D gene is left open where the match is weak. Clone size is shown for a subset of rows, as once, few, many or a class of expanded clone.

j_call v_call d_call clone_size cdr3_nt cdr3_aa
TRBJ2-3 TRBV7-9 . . TGTGCCAGCAGCGCCCGGGACCCCTCGGTGGATACGCAGTATTTT CASSARDPSVDTQYF
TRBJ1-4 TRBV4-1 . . TGCGCCAGCAGCCAAGATGGTGCGGGGAGGACTAATGAAAAACTGTTTTTT CASSQDGAGRTNEKLFF
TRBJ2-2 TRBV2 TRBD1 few TGTGCCAGCAGTTCCCGGACAGGAGGATTCACCGGGGAGCTGTTTTTT CASSSRTGGFTGELFF
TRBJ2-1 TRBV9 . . TGTGCCAGCAGCGTGATCTCCGGAGGTGATGAGCAGTTCTTC CASSVISGGDEQFF
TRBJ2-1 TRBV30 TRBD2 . TGTGCCTGGAGTGTACTAGCGGGGAACAATGAGCAGTTCTTC CAWSVLAGNNEQFF
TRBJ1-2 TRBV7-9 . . TGTGCCAGCAGCTTAAGTGGGACCTATGGCTACACCTTC CASSLSGTYGYTF
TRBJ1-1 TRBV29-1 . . TGCAGCGGACGCGGACGTGGCACTGAAGCTTTCTTT CSGRGRGTEAFF
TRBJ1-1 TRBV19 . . TGTGCCAGTGCCCCCGGGCGCATGAACACTGAAGCTTTCTTT CASAPGRMNTEAFF
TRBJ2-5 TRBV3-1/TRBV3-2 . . TGTGCCAGCAGCCAAGGGGAGACCCAGTACTTC CASSQGETQYF
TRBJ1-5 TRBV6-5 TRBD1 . TGTGCCAGCCGGGACAGGGTTTTCGATCAGCCCCAGCATTTT CASRDRVFDQPQHF
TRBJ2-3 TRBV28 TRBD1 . TGTGCCAGCAGTTTCCTTGGACAGGGGCGGCGGGGCACAGATACGCAGTATTTT CASSFLGQGRRGTDTQYF
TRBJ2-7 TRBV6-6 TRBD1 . TGTGCCAGCAGTTACTCGAGGGACAGTACAAAAGAGCAGTACTTC CASSYSRDSTKEQYF
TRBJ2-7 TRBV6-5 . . TGTGCCATGTCGGACCCTTTCTCCTACGAGCAGTACTTC CAMSDPFSYEQYF
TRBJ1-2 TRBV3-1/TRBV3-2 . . TGTGCCAGCAGCCAAGGTCCAGGGGAGGCCACCTTC CASSQGPGEATF
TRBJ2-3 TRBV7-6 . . TGTGCCAGCAGCTTCGAGGGGGAAGCAGATACGCAGTATTTT CASSFEGEADTQYF
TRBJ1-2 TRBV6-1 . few TGTGCCAGCAGTGAAGCGTCTCACAGGGATGGCTACACCTTC CASSEASHRDGYTF
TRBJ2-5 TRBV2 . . TGTGCCAGCAGCGGGCGGGCGTTCCAAGAGACCCAGTACTTC CASSGRAFQETQYF
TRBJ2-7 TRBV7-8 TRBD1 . TGTGCCAGCAGGTCCACGGGACAGGGTTTTTACGAGCAGTACTTC CASRSTGQGFYEQYF